A selection of T cell receptor beta chains follows, all from one sample in a study of glioma-infiltrating T cells after dendritic cell vaccination. This table comes from immunoSEQ multiplex PCR, and its TCRdb copy is limited to in-frame clones, with some not included. The data contain around 58,000 clones, approximately 78% of them seen just once; the ten biggest clones take up 9% to 10%. This specimen was blood, taken before dendritic cell vaccination. Receptors originate from a human donor with glioblastoma. Each CDR3 is given without its conserved first and last residue. Clone size is not always given. Where it is, it says once, few, many or a class for expanded clones.

>TRBV6-6|TRBJ1-1|.
ASRNQRDRGYTEAF
>TRBV30|TRBJ2-1|.
AWSRQVNEQF
>TRBV7-6|TRBJ2-1|once
ASSSTREAFNEQF
>TRBV25-1|TRBJ2-5|.
ASSGRTGETQY
>TRBV5-1|TRBJ2-1|.
ASSLWGLDNEQF
>TRBV13|TRBJ1-1|.
ASSSPRARLRAF
>TRBV27|TRBJ1-4|.
ASSFGPVDREKLF
>TRBV27|TRBJ2-1|.
ASRRLAGDNEQF
>TRBV13|TRBJ2-7|once
ASSQITGEQY
>TRBV11-1|TRBJ2-1|.
ASSLAPTATNEQF
>TRBV2|TRBJ2-3|.
ASGGAGEDTQY
>TRBV29-1|TRBJ2-1|.
SVVTSGGAQF
>TRBV19|TRBJ2-2|.
ASSIDSATGELF
>TRBV19|TRBJ2-7|.
ASRGAGRQSSYEQY
>TRBV10-3|TRBJ2-3|.
AISPDRGNTDTQY
>TRBV18|TRBJ1-1|.
ASSPRQETTGTEAF
>TRBV2|TRBJ2-1|.
ASSGTSGGRNEQF
>TRBV10-3|TRBJ2-7|few
AISDSDRAYEQY
>TRBV28|TRBJ1-2|.
ASRLQGARGYT
>TRBV28|TRBJ2-3|once
ASRTRDRGRGTDTQY
>TRBV2|TRBJ1-4|.
ASSEMRKPNEKLF
>TRBV4-2|TRBJ1-2|.
ASSQERAGTGGYT
>TRBV5-4|TRBJ2-3|.
ASRYRTGGFTDTQY